What follows are 16 T cell receptor beta chains derived from one specimen sequenced in a study of T-cell reconstitution after alpha-beta-depleted transplantation in children (dated by TCRdb to 2016 to 2017). The library was prepared using PCR. The run used an Illumina HiSeq 2500. Molecular barcoding was employed in the preparation of TCR libraries, with unique molecular identifiers being used to normalize TCRbeta repertoire quantification. TCRdb passed the public sequencing reads through fastp at Q25 and MiXCR, retaining productive beta sequences. Entries that share a CDR3 protein sequence are merged under the most common genes and DNA. The sample table lists fewer than 250,000 distinct CDR3 sequences, 6.5% to 10% of them with a count of one. The ten top clones hold 6.3% of the sample. The sample's treatment or condition label, decoded: allogeneic hematopoietic cell transplantation with graft depleted of TCRalphabeta T cells and CD19 B cells.

This specimen consisted of PBMCs, mostly from graft donor cells, obtained 180 days after TCRalphabeta/CD19-depleted stem cell transplant. The receptor source for this set is a male patient younger than 18 who had a stem cell transplant for acute lymphoblastic leukemia, so the T cells may come from the graft donor.

This clonotype was detected ten times or more. V gene TRBV11-2 combines with J gene TRBJ1-6; possibly TRBD1 for D (5 bases). With 5 bases removed from V and 5 bases from J, the gap between germline ends came to 10 bases. This CDR3 is 14 amino acids long. CDR1 and CDR2 from the germline V gene are SGHAT and FQNNGV. The CDR3 coding sequence is TGTGCCAGCAGCCTCCGGGGGAATAATTCACCCCTCCACTTT. It encodes CASSLRGNNSPLHF.

This clonotype came up many times. V gene TRBV24-1 combines with J gene TRBJ2-3; D not resolved. Trimming stripped 2 bases from V and 2 bases from J, with 13 bases between. CDR3 length: 16 amino acids. CDR1 and CDR2 from the germline V gene are KGHDR and SFDVKD. CDR3 nucleotide sequence: TGTGCCACCAGTGATTCGAGCCGTGGCACCACAGATACGCAGTATTTT. Protein sequence: CATSDSSRGTTDTQYF.

This clonotype was recorded many times. The chain combines TRBV5-1 with TRBJ1-6, with a possible D match to TRBD1 (5 bases). The V gene lost 4 bases and the J gene lost 7 bases, with 12 bases spanning the gap. Germline CDR1 SGHRS, CDR2 YFSETQ. The CDR3 is made up of 14 amino acids. The CDR3 loop is CASSTRGQNSPLHF. CDR3 DNA sequence: TGCGCCAGCAGCACCCGGGGCCAAAATTCACCCCTCCACTTT.

The chain recombines TRBV4-1 with TRBJ1-5; TRBD1 might be the D (6 bases). Trimming removed 5 bases at V and 1 base at J, with 12 bases between. This CDR3 spans 15 amino acids. Germline loops: CDR1 MGHRA, CDR2 YSYEKL. CDR3 loop: CASSLQGLSNQPQHF. DNA of the CDR3: TGCGCCAGCAGCTTACAGGGTTTGAGCAATCAGCCCCAGCATTTT.

This clonotype occurred many times. The chain joins TRBV6-5 to TRBJ2-3, with D possibly matching TRBD1 (5 bases). CDR1 and CDR2 from the germline V gene are MNHEY and SVGAGI. The CDR3 sequence is 15 residues long. Trimming took 2 bases from V and 4 from J, leaving 13 bases between them. CDR3 sequence reads: CASSYESGWADTQYF. CDR3 DNA: TGTGCCAGCAGTTACGAGTCAGGGTGGGCAGATACGCAGTATTTT.

This clonotype was counted once. This may come from a read error, since a much larger clone is one base off. The rearrangement links TRBV5-6 to TRBJ2-7; 7 nucleotides line up with TRBD1. V lost 1 base and J lost 7; bases outside the gene matches: 14. The CDR3 length is 16 residues. From germline, CDR1 is SGHDT and CDR2 YYEEEE. CDR3 protein: CASSLNEGTVRGEQYF. DNA for the CDR3: TGTGCCAGCAGCTTGAACGAGGGGACAGTGAGGGGGGAGCAGTACTTC. Together with reference TRBV5-6 and TRBJ2-7, the CDR3 gives the full variable domain: DAGVTQSPTHLIKTRGQQVTLRCSPKSGHDTVSWYQQALGQGPQFIFQYYEEEERQRGNFPDRFSGHQFPNYSSELNVNALLLGDSALYLCASSLNEGTVRGEQYFGPGTRLTVT.

This clonotype was counted ten times or more. CDR3 DNA: TGTGCCAGCAGTGAATACAGGGCCGGGGCCAACGTCCTGACTTTC. Encoded protein: CASSEYRAGANVLTF. The chain employs TRBV12-3 or TRBV12-4 and TRBJ2-6, with a possible D match to TRBD1 (6 bases). The CDR3 loop spans 15 amino acids. Deletions cut 5 bases from V and 4 bases from J, with 12 bases between.

This clonotype was seen only a few times. This chain connects TRBV9 to TRBJ2-1; tentative D call: TRBD2 (5 bases). The CDR3 is 14 residues long. V shed 9 bases and J shed 10 bases, with 23 bases lying between them. The V gene's germline CDR1 is SGDLS and CDR2 YYNGEE. CDR3 DNA sequence: TGTGCCATTTCCGAGGGATATCTACAAAGAGAGCAGTTCTTC. As protein: CAISEGYLQREQFF.

This clonotype was observed at least ten times. This chain uses TRBV10-3 with TRBJ2-3, with D unclear. V gave up 5 bases and J gave up 5 bases, with 11 bases separating them. Germline V gene lookup returns CDR1 ENHRY and CDR2 SYGVKD. The CDR3 is 13 amino acids. The CDR3 DNA follows: TGTGCCATCAGTAGGGAACAGATAGATACGCAGTATTTT. Amino acids: CAISREQIDTQYF.

This clonotype was counted a few times. The gene calls are TRBV19 and TRBJ2-1; 9 bases fit TRBD2. V lost 4 bases and J lost 3; bases outside the gene matches: 10. This CDR3 has 17 residues. From germline, CDR1 is LNHDA and CDR2 SQIVND (reference sequence). Here the CDR3 reads CASSTPRLAGRYNEQFF. The CDR3 bases are TGTGCCAGTAGTACCCCTAGGCTAGCGGGGCGCTACAATGAGCAGTTCTTC.

This clonotype has a count of ten or more. The V call is TRBV9, the J call TRBJ2-1; D is ambiguous. The length of the CDR3 is 15 residues. Germline V gives CDR1 SGDLS, CDR2 YYNGEE. The V gene lost 0 bases and the J gene lost 2 bases, with 9 bases spanning the gap. The CDR3 loop reads CASSVGIEPYNEQFF. The CDR3 region has the DNA TGTGCCAGCAGCGTAGGAATAGAACCCTACAATGAGCAGTTCTTC.

This clonotype turned up a few times. V gene TRBV29-1 combines with J gene TRBJ2-5; 8 bases line up with TRBD1. Trimming removed 1 base from V and 4 bases from J; junction bases left unmatched: 8. This CDR3 comprises 15 residues. Germline V CDR1 and CDR2: SQVTM, ANQGSEA. CDR3 sequence reads: CSVEAAGGVGETQYF. The CDR3 DNA sequence: TGCAGCGTTGAAGCGGCAGGGGGCGTGGGAGAGACCCAGTACTTC.

This clonotype was observed at least ten times. The V call is TRBV7-9, the J call TRBJ2-3, with D perhaps TRBD1 (6 bases). With 4 bases removed from V and 1 base from J, the gap between germline ends came to 9 bases. The V gene's germline CDR1 is SEHNR and CDR2 FQNEAQ (reference sequence). CDR3 length equals 14 residues. The CDR3 is CASSSSGGTDTQYF. The CDR3, as DNA: TGTGCCAGCAGCTCCTCAGGGGGCACAGATACGCAGTATTTT.

This clonotype was seen at least ten times. The rearrangement links TRBV29-1 to TRBJ2-2; 10 bases map to TRBD2. After removal of 6 bases from V and 6 bases from J, the junction contained 4 bases not matched to a gene. Germline CDR1 is SQVTM and CDR2 is ANQGSEA. The CDR3 has 13 amino acids. CDR3 amino acids: CSVPGLASGELFF. The DNA for the CDR3 is TGCAGCGTCCCGGGACTAGCGTCCGGGGAGCTGTTTTTT.

This clonotype occurred many times. The CDR3 protein is CSAAGQLYEQYF. CDR3 DNA sequence: TGCAGCGCCGCGGGACAGCTTTACGAGCAGTACTTC. The chain uses TRBV29-1 and TRBJ2-7, with D maybe TRBD1 (7 bases). The CDR3 is 12 amino acids. Germline values: CDR1 SQVTM, CDR2 ANQGSEA. V was pared by 7 bases and J by 4 bases, with 14 bases between.

As concerns this clonotype: The CDR3 does not end in the conserved phenylalanine or tryptophan, so this is likely a read error. The DNA of the CDR3 is TGTGCCAGCAGCCGGGAGGCAGTTAGAACCTACGAGCAGTACTCC. Translating gives CASSREAVRTYEQYS. The chain has TRBV7-2 and TRBJ2-7; 7 nucleotides align to TRBD2. J was trimmed by 2 bases and V by 5 bases; bases with no gene match: 9. The CDR3 is made up of 15 amino acids. Germline V lookup: CDR1 SGHTA, CDR2 FQGNSA.